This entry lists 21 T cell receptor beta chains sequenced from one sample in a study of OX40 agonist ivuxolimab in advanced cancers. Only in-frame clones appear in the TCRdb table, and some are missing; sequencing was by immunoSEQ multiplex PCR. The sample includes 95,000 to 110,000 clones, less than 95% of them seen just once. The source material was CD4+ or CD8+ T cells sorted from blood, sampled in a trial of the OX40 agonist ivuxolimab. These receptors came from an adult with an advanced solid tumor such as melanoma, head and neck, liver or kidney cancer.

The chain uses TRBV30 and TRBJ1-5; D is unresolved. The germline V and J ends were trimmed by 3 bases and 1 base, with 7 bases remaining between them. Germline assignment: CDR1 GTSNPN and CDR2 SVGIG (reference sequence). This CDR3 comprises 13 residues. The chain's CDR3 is CAWSDRSNQPQHF. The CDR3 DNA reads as TGTGCCTGGAGCGATAGGAGCAATCAGCCCCAGCATTTT.

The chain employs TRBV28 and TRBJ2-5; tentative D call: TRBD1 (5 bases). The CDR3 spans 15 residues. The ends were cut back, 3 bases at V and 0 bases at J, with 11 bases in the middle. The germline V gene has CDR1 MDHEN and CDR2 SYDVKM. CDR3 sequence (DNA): TGTGCCAGCAGTTTGATAGGGGAATACCAAGAGACCCAGTACTTC. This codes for CASSLIGEYQETQYF.

The CDR3 coding sequence is TGTGCCAGCGAGGGGAAGGAAAACATTCAGTACTTC. Its translation is CASEGKENIQYF. The J gene is TRBJ2-4, the V gene TRBV9, with D perhaps matching TRBD1 or TRBD2 (5 bases each). V was clipped by 7 bases and J by 5 bases, with 10 bases between them. Per germline, CDR1 SGDLS and CDR2 YYNGEE. The CDR3 has 12 residues.

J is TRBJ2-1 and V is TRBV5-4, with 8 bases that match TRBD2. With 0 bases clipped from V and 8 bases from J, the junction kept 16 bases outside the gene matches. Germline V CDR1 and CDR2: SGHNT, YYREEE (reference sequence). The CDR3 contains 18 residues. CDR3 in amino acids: CASSLAISGGRTLDEQFF. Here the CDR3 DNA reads TGTGCCAGCAGCTTGGCCATCTCCGGCGGGAGGACTCTCGATGAGCAGTTCTTC.

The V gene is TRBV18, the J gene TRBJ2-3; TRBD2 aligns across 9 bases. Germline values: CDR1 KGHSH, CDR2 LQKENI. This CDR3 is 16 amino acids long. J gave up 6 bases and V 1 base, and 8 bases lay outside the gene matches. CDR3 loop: CASSPRRLAEGDTQYF. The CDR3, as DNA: TGTGCCAGCTCACCACGGCGACTAGCGGAGGGGGATACGCAGTATTTT.

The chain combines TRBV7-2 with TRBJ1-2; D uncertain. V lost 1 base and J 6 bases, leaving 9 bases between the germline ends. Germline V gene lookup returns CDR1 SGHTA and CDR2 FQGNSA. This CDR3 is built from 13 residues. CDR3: CASSLEGRNGYTF. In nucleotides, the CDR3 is TGTGCCAGCAGCTTAGAGGGCAGAAATGGCTACACCTTC.

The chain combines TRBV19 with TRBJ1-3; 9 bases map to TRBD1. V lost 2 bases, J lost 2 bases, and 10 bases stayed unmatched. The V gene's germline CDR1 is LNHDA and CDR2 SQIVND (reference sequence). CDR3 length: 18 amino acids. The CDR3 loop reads CASSIRTGVVVPGNTIYF. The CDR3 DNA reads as TGTGCCAGTAGTATACGGACAGGGGTCGTCGTACCTGGAAACACCATATATTTT.

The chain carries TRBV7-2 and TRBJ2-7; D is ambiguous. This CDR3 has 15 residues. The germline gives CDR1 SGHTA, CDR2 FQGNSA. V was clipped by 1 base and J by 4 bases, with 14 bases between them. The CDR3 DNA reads TGTGCCAGCAGCTTAGGCAGCTCACCTGTATACGAGCAGTACTTC. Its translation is CASSLGSSPVYEQYF.

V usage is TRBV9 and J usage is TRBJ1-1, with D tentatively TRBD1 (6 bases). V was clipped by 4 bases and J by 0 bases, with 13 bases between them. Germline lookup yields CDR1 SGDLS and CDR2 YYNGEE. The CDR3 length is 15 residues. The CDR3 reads CASSPHGQMNTEAFF. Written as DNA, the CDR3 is TGTGCCAGCAGCCCTCACGGACAGATGAACACTGAAGCTTTCTTT.

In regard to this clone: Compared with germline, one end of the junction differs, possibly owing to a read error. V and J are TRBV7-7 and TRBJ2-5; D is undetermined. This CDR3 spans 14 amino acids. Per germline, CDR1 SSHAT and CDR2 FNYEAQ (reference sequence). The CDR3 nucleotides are TGTGCTAGCAGCTTTGGTACAGATCAAGAGACCCAGTACTTC. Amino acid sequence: CASSFGTDQETQYF.

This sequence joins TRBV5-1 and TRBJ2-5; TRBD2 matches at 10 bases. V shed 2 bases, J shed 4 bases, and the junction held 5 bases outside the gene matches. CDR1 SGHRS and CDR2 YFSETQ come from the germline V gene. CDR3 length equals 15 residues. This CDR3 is CASSLGLAEGETQYF. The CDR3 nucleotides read TGCGCCAGCAGCTTAGGACTAGCGGAAGGAGAGACCCAGTACTTC. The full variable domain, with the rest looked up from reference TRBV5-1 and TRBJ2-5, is KAGVTQTPRYLIKTRGQQVTLSCSPISGHRSVSWYQQTPGQGLQFLFEYFSETQRNKGNFPGRFSGRQFSNSRSEMNVSTLELGDSALYLCASSLGLAEGETQYFGPGTRLLVL.

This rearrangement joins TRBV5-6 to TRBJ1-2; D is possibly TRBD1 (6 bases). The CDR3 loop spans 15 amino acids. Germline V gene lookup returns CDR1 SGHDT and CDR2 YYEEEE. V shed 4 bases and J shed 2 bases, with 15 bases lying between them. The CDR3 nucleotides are TGTGCCAGCAGCCACCAAAGGACAGTAAACTATGGCTACACCTTC. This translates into CASSHQRTVNYGYTF. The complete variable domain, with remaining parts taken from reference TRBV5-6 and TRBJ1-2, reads DAGVTQSPTHLIKTRGQQVTLRCSPKSGHDTVSWYQQALGQGPQFIFQYYEEEERQRGNFPDRFSGHQFPNYSSELNVNALLLGDSALYLCASSHQRTVNYGYTFGSGTRLTVV.

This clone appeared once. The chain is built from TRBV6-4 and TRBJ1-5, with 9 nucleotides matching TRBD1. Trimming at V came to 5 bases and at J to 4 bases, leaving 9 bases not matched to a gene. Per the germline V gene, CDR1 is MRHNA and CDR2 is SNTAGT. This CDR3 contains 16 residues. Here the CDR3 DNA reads TGTGCCAGCAGTCCGTCGACAGGGGGACTAAATCAGCCCCAGCATTTT. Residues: CASSPSTGGLNQPQHF.

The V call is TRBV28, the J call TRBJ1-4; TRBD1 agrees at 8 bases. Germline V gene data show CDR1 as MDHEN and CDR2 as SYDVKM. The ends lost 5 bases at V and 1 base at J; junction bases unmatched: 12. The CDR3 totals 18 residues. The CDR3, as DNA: TGTGCCAGCAGTGGACAGGGAGGGAGTAAGGAAACTAATGAAAAACTGTTTTTT. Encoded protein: CASSGQGGSKETNEKLFF.

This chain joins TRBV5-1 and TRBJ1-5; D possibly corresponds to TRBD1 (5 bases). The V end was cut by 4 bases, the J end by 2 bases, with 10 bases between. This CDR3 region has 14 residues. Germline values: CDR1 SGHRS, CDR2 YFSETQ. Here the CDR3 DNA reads TGCGCCAGCAGCCCACAGGTGGGCAATCAGCCCCAGCATTTT. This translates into CASSPQVGNQPQHF.

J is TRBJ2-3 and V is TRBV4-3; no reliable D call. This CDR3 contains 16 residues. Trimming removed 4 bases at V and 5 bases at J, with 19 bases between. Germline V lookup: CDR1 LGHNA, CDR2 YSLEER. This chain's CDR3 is CASSPTQASSGDTQYF. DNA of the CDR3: TGCGCCAGCAGCCCGACTCAAGCTTCCTCAGGAGATACGCAGTATTTT.

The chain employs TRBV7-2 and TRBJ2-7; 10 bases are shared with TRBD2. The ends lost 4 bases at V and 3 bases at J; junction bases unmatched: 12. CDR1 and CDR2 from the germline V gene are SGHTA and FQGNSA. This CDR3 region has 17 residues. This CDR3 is CASSSPLSGRAGYEQYF. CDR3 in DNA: TGTGCCAGCAGCTCCCCCCTAAGCGGGAGGGCCGGCTACGAGCAGTACTTC.

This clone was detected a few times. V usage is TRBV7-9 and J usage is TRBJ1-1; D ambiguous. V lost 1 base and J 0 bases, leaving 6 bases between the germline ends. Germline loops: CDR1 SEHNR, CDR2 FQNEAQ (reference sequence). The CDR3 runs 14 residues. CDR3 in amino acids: CASSLDRLNTEAFF. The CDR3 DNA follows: TGTGCCAGCAGCTTAGATAGATTGAACACTGAAGCTTTCTTT.

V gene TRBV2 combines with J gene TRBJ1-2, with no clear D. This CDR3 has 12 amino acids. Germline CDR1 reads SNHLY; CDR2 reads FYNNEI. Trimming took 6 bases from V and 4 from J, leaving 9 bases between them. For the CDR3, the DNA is TGTGCCAGCAGGTTAAACAGCTATGGCTACACCTTC. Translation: CASRLNSYGYTF.

The CDR3 loop reads CASETRDDRVVFF. The CDR3 DNA sequence: TGTGCCAGTGAAACCCGAGACGACAGGGTAGTGTTCTTC. This chain links TRBV19 with TRBJ2-1; 7 nucleotides match TRBD1. V was clipped by 8 bases and J by 15 bases; unmatched bases: 16. The CDR3 spans 13 residues. Per germline, CDR1 LNHDA and CDR2 SQIVND (reference sequence).

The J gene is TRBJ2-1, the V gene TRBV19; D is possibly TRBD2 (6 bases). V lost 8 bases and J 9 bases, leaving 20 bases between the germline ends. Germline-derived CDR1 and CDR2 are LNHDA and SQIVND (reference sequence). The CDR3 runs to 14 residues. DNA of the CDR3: TGTGCCAGTCGCTCCGTTTCCGGGAGTGGTGAGCAGTTCTTC. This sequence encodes CASRSVSGSGEQFF.